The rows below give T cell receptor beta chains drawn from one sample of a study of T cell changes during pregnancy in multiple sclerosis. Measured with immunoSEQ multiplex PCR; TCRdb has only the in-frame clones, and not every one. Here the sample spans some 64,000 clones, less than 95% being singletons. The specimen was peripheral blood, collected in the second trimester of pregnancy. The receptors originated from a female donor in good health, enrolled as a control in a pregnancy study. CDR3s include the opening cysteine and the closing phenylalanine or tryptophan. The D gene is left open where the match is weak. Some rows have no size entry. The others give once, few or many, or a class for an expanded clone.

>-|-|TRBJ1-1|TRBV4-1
TGCGCCAGCGGGCCGGGGGGGAACACTGAAGCTTTCTTT
CASGPGGNTEAFF
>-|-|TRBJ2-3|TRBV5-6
TGTGCCAGCAGCTTGAGCTTCTCCCGCACAGATACGCAGTATTTT
CASSLSFSRTDTQYF
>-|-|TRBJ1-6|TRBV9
TGTGCCAGCAGCGTAGGTAACAGGGCAGGTTCACCCCTCCACTTT
CASSVGNRAGSPLHF
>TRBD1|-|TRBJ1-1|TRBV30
TGTGCCTGGAGGCTTGGGACAGGGCACGGCGGAGCTTTCTTT
CAWRLGTGHGGAFF
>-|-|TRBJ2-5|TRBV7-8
TGTGCCAGCAGCCCTCAAGAGACCCAGTACTTC
CASSPQETQYF
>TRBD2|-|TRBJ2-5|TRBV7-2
TGTGCCAGCAGCTTACGTCGACTAGCGGAACAAGAGACCCAGTACTTC
CASSLRRLAEQETQYF
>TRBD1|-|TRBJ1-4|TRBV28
TGTGCCAGCATTCGGGGACAGGATGAAAAACTGTTTTTT
CASIRGQDEKLFF
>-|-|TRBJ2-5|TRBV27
TGTGCCAGCAGTCTCGATATGGAGGAGACCCAGTACTTC
CASSLDMEETQYF
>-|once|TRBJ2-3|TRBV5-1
TGCGCCAGCAGCTACAGAGATACGCAGTATTTT
CASSYRDTQYF
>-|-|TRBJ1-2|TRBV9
TGTGCCAGCAGCGTACAGGGTGGCGGCTACACCTTC
CASSVQGGGYTF
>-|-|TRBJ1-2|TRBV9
TGTGCCAGCAGCGTAGACAGTTTATCCTATGGCTACACCTTC
CASSVDSLSYGYTF
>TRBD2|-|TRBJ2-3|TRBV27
TGTGCCAGCAGTTTAAGCGACGGGTTCAAGCGGGGTACGCAGTATTTT
CASSLSDGFKRGTQYF
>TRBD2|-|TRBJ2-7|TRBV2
TGTGCCAGCCTGGGGGGGTACTACGAGCAGTACTTC
CASLGGYYEQYF
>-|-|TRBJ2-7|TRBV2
TGTGCCAGCAGAGACCTGATTTGGGCCTCCTACGAGCAGTACTTC
CASRDLIWASYEQYF
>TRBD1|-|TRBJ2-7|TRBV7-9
TGTGCCAGCAGCAGACAGGGGGTTGGGGACGAGCAGTACTTC
CASSRQGVGDEQYF
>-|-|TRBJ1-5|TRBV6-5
TGTGCCACCCATCCCGGGACACTGTACGAGCCCCAGCATTTT
CATHPGTLYEPQHF
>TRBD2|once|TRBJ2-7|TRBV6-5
TGTGCCAGCAGTTACAAGCGGGGGGGCTACGAGCAGTACTTC
CASSYKRGGYEQYF
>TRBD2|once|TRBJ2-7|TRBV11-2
TGTGCCAGCAAGAGGTTGTTAGCGGGAGCGTCCTACGAGCAGTACTTC
CASKRLLAGASYEQYF
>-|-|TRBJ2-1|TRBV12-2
TGTGCAATTTACCCCGGACAGGGGAACAATGAGCAGTTCTTC
CAIYPGQGNNEQFF
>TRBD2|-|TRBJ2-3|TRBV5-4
TGTGCCAGCAGCGGGAGGAGACTAGCGGGCCCACGGGATACGCAGTATTTT
CASSGRRLAGPRDTQYF
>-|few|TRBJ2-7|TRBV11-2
TGTGCCAGCAGGTCGAGCGGCGGCTACGAGCAGTACTTC
CASRSSGGYEQYF
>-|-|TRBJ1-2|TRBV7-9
TGTGCCAGCAGCGCAATCAGGACAGAGAACTATGGCTACACCTTC
CASSAIRTENYGYTF
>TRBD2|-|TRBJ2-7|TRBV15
TGTGCCACCAGCGGGCCGGGACTAGGGGTCTACGAGCAGTACTTC
CATSGPGLGVYEQYF
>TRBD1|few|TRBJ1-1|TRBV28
TGTGCCAGCAGATCCGGGACAGGGGGCACTGAAGCTTTCTTT
CASRSGTGGTEAFF
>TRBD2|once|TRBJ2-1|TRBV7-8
TGTGCCAGCAGCTTAAGACTAGCGGGCCTCGGCAATGAGCAGTTCTTC
CASSLRLAGLGNEQFF
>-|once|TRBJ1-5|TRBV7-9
TGTGCCAGCAGCTCCACAGGGTTTAGCAATCAGCCCCAGCATTTT
CASSSTGFSNQPQHF
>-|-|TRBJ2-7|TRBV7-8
TGTGCCAGCAGCCAAGGTGGGCCCCTCGAGCAGTACTTC
CASSQGGPLEQYF
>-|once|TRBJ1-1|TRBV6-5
TGTGCCAGCAGTGACAGTACCCTAAGGGGGGCTTTCTTT
CASSDSTLRGAFF
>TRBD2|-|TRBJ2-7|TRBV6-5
TGTGCCAGCAGTCCCGGGACTAGCGGGGGGTACGAGCAGTACTTC
CASSPGTSGGYEQYF
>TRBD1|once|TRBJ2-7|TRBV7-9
TGTGCCAGCAGCAACGGACAGGGTGGCCGCGAGCAGTACTTC
CASSNGQGGREQYF
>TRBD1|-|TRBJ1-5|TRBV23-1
TGCGCCAGCAGTCCCAAAAGTACAGGGGGCGAACAACAGCCCCAGCATTTT
CASSPKSTGGEQQPQHF
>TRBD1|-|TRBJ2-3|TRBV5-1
TGCGCCAGCAGCTTGGGGCTAACAGGGGGTACAGATACGCAGTATTTT
CASSLGLTGGTDTQYF
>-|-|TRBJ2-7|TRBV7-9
TGTGCCAGCAGCTTAGGTACTAGGGAGCAGTACTTC
CASSLGTREQYF
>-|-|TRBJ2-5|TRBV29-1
TGCAGCGTCCCCCCTTATGTGGGGGGGCCCCCCGGGGAGACCCAGTACTTC
CSVPPYVGGPPGETQYF
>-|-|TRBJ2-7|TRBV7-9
TGTGCCAGCAGCCCAGGACAAACCTACGAGCAGTACTTC
CASSPGQTYEQYF
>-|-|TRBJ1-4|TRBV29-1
TGCAGCGCGAGGGGGGAGGGAGAAAAACTGTTTTTT
CSARGEGEKLFF
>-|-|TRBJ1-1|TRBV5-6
TGTGCCAGCAGCTTAACTGGGAACACTGAAGCTTTCTTT
CASSLTGNTEAFF
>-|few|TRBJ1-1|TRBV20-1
TGCAGTGCTAGAGATGCAGGCCGAGCTTTCTTT
CSARDAGRAFF
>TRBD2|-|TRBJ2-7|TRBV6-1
TGTGCCAGCAGTGAAGGAACTAGCGGTCTCTACGAGCAGTACTTC
CASSEGTSGLYEQYF
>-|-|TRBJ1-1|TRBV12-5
TGTGCTAGTGGTTTGGACGGGGGGGCATCGGAAGCTTTCTTT
CASGLDGGASEAFF
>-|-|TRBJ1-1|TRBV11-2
TGTGCCAGCAGCTTGTGGGCCGGGGAGGGCACTGAAGCTTTCTTT
CASSLWAGEGTEAFF
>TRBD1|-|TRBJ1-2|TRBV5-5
TGTGCCAGCAGCCGGACGGCTGGGGGACAGGGTACTGGCTACACCTTC
CASSRTAGGQGTGYTF
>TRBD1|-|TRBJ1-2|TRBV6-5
TGTGCCAGCAGTCCCACCGGGACAGGGAACGGCGGCTACACCTTC
CASSPTGTGNGGYTF
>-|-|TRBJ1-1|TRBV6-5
TGTGCCAGCAGCTTGGGAGGTGGAGGGACTGAAGCTTTCTTT
CASSLGGGGTEAFF
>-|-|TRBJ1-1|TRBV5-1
TGCGCCAGCAGAGTACAGGGTCCAACTGAAGCTTTCTTT
CASRVQGPTEAFF
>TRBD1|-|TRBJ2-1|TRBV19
TGTGCCAGTAGAAGACGACAGGGGGCGAATGAGCAGTTCTTC
CASRRRQGANEQFF
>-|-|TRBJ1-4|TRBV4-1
TGCGCCAGCAGCCCCGAATGGTCCACTTCAAATGAAAAACTGTTTTTT
CASSPEWSTSNEKLFF
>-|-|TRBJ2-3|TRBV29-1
TGCAGCGCATCGCGGGATCCAGATACGCAGTATTTT
CSASRDPDTQYF
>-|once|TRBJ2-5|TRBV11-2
TGTGCCAGCAGCTTAAATCCGGACCAAGAGACCCAGTACTTC
CASSLNPDQETQYF
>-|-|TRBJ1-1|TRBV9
TGTGCCAGCAGCGTAGAGGGGTGGACTGAAGCTTTCTTT
CASSVEGWTEAFF
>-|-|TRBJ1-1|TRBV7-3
TGTGCCAGCAGTTCGACTTGGGGGGCTGAAGCTTTCTTT
CASSSTWGAEAFF
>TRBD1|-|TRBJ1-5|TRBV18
TGTGCCAGCTCACCACCCACCAGGGGGACGTATCAGCCCCAGCATTTT
CASSPPTRGTYQPQHF
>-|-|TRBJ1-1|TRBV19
TGTGCCAGTAGTGTTGACAGTCGGGACACTGAAGCTTTCTTT
CASSVDSRDTEAFF
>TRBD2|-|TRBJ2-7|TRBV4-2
TGTGCCAGCAGCCAGCTAGCGGGGGCCTACGAGCAGTACTTC
CASSQLAGAYEQYF
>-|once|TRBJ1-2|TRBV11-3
TGTGCCAGCGAAGAACAGGGCCTCTATGGCTACACCTTC
CASEEQGLYGYTF
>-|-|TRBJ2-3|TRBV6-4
TGTGCCAGCAGTAAACTAGTCTCAGATACGCAGTATTTT
CASSKLVSDTQYF
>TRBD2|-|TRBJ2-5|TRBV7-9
TGTGCCAGCAGCCTAGTCCTAGCGGGAGATGAAGAGACCCAGTACTTC
CASSLVLAGDEETQYF
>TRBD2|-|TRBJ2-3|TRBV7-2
TGTGCCAGCAGCTTAGATAGCGGGAGACGTAGCACAGATACGCAGTATTTT
CASSLDSGRRSTDTQYF
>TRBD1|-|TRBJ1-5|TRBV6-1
TGTGCCAGCAGCAGAGGGACAGGGGAGGGCCAGCCCCAGCATTTT
CASSRGTGEGQPQHF